Presented here are 25 T cell receptor beta chains from one specimen sequenced in a study of a mutant IDH1 vaccine in newly diagnosed glioma. Some clones are missing from TCRdb's copy, which holds only in-frame ones; the method was immunoSEQ multiplex PCR. This sample has about 58,000 clones; roughly 80% occur once, and the top ten carry about 7%. Their antigens remain unidentified. Described time point: week 5, during vaccination. Each dose delivered 300 ug of mutant IDH1 20-mer peptide subcutaneously with imiquimod. The material was PBMCs, obtained from a glioma patient whose treatment included an IDH1 peptide vaccine. Source of these receptors: a woman in her 50s with glioma.

The chain carries TRBV6-1 and TRBJ1-5, with D possibly matching TRBD1 (6 bases). The CDR3 loop spans 14 amino acids. Germline V lookup: CDR1 MNHNS, CDR2 SASEGT. The V and J ends lost 2 bases and 2 bases respectively, with 7 bases between them. DNA for the CDR3: TGTGCCAGCAGTGAATCAGGGGGCAATCAGCCCCAGCATTTT. It translates to CASSESGGNQPQHF.

The chain links TRBV7-9 to TRBJ2-2, with 7 bases matching TRBD1. The CDR3 loop spans 15 amino acids. V shed 0 bases and J 5 bases; nucleotides not matched to a gene: 3. Germline assignment: CDR1 SEHNR and CDR2 FQNEAQ (reference sequence). The CDR3 loop reads CASSLARQGTGELFF. CDR3 bases: TGTGCCAGCAGCTTAGCAAGACAGGGTACCGGGGAGCTGTTTTTT.

V usage is TRBV27 and J usage is TRBJ1-4; D unclear. Trimming removed 3 bases from V and 7 bases from J, with 12 bases in between. CDR3 length: 14 amino acids. Germline V gene sequence: CDR1 MNHEY, CDR2 SMNVEV (reference sequence). CDR3 DNA sequence: TGTGCCAGCAGTTTCGCACTAGGGAGTGAAAAACTGTTTTTT. It is translated as CASSFALGSEKLFF.

The chain has TRBV19 and TRBJ1-2, with TRBD1 matching 7 bases. The length of the CDR3 is 14 residues. J lost 0 bases, V lost 6 bases, and 4 bases had no gene match. Germline values: CDR1 LNHDA, CDR2 SQIVND (reference sequence). For the CDR3, the DNA is TGTGCCAGTAGCCGACAGGGCTCTAACTATGGCTACACCTTC. Amino acid sequence: CASSRQGSNYGYTF.

V usage is TRBV6-1 and J usage is TRBJ1-1, with a tentative D call TRBD1 (6 bases). Germline assignment: CDR1 MNHNS and CDR2 SASEGT. Trimming took 3 bases from V and 10 from J, leaving 15 bases between them. The CDR3 spans 13 residues. The CDR3 DNA is TGTGCCAGCAGTGATAAAACAGGGCCAGGAGCTTTCTTT. This gives the protein CASSDKTGPGAFF.

Here the CDR3 reads CASSVTGNFNQPQHF. The CDR3 DNA sequence: TGTGCCAGCAGCGTAACCGGGAATTTCAATCAGCCCCAGCATTTT. The chain couples TRBV9 to TRBJ1-5; D is ambiguous. Trimming pared 1 base from V and 3 bases from J, leaving 11 bases between. Per the germline V gene, CDR1 is SGDLS and CDR2 is YYNGEE. The CDR3 totals 15 residues.

The chain recombines TRBV5-5 with TRBJ2-3; weak D call: TRBD2 (6 bases). CDR3 length: 14 residues. CDR1 and CDR2 (germline): SGHKS, YYEKEE (reference sequence). Trimming pared 4 bases from V and 10 bases from J, leaving 19 bases between. DNA for the CDR3: TGTGCCAGCAGCGAGGGCGGGGCGTGGGGTCCGCAGTATTTT. Its translation is CASSEGGAWGPQYF.

The rearrangement joins TRBV5-1 to TRBJ1-4, with a weak D call TRBD1 (6 bases). CDR1 and CDR2 (germline): SGHRS, YFSETQ. CDR3 length equals 15 residues. V lost 4 bases to trimming and J lost 6 bases, with 16 bases between them. CDR3 coding DNA: TGCGCCAGCAGCCCCGACGGGGGGCTTCATGAAAAACTGTTTTTT. Protein sequence: CASSPDGGLHEKLFF.

The V call is TRBV7-6, the J call TRBJ1-2; TRBD1 matches 9 bases. The J segment lost 8 bases and the V segment lost 6 bases, leaving 13 bases of the junction unmatched. The V gene's germline CDR1 is SGHVS and CDR2 FNYEAQ. The CDR3 has 15 amino acids. CDR3 sequence (DNA): TGTGCCAGCAGGCCCCCCCGGGACAGGGAGGACGGCTACACCTTC. Translation gives CASRPPRDREDGYTF.

V and J are TRBV2 and TRBJ2-1; 10 positions match TRBD2. Germline loops: CDR1 SNHLY, CDR2 FYNNEI. This CDR3 spans 15 amino acids. Unmatched junction bases numbered 0, after V lost 2 bases and J lost 2 bases. The CDR3 DNA sequence: TGTGCCAGCAGTGAAAGCGGGGGGGCCTACAATGAGCAGTTCTTC. This sequence encodes CASSESGGAYNEQFF.

This clone was seen once. V and J are TRBV9 and TRBJ2-1; D is possibly TRBD1 (5 bases). V lost 2 bases, J lost 4 bases, and 7 bases lay in between. The CDR3 length is 13 residues. In germline, CDR1 is SGDLS, CDR2 YYNGEE. CDR3 in DNA: TGTGCCAGCAGCGTGGACATATACAATGAGCAGTTCTTC. Translated: CASSVDIYNEQFF.

V is TRBV9 and J is TRBJ2-2, with 9 bases that match TRBD1. The CDR3 runs 15 residues. The V gene end was trimmed by 4 bases and the J gene end by 4 bases; junction bases not matched to a gene: 5. Germline CDR1 SGDLS, CDR2 YYNGEE. As DNA, the CDR3 is TGTGCCAGCAGCCACGGACAGGGGAGCACCGGGGAGCTGTTTTTT. It translates to CASSHGQGSTGELFF.

V is TRBV27 and J is TRBJ1-4, with D hard to call. Germline V gene lookup returns CDR1 MNHEY and CDR2 SMNVEV (reference sequence). The CDR3 consists of 14 residues. Trimming removed 6 bases at V and 0 bases at J, with 8 bases between. The CDR3 DNA reads as TGTGCCAGCAGGGGGAGACCAACTAATGAAAAACTGTTTTTT. Amino acid sequence: CASRGRPTNEKLFF.

The chain is built from TRBV30 and TRBJ2-7; unclear D gene. V lost 5 bases to trimming and J lost 3 bases, with 14 bases between them. Germline CDR1 GTSNPN, CDR2 SVGIG (reference sequence). This CDR3 has 13 amino acids. CDR3 sequence reads: CAWQVQVGYEQYF. The CDR3 nucleotides are TGTGCCTGGCAGGTCCAGGTAGGCTACGAGCAGTACTTC.

The chain links TRBV2 to TRBJ2-2; D is uncertain. Germline assignment: CDR1 SNHLY and CDR2 FYNNEI. The CDR3 is made up of 14 amino acids. V lost 8 bases, J lost 5 bases, and 15 bases lay in between. The CDR3 spells CASLVDRRTGELFF. The DNA for the CDR3 is TGTGCCAGCCTCGTCGATAGAAGGACCGGGGAGCTGTTTTTT.

This sequence joins TRBV4-1 and TRBJ2-7; D remains unclear. The CDR3 is 14 residues long. V lost 0 bases and J lost 9, with 15 bases in between. CDR1 is MGHRA and CDR2 is YSYEKL in the germline V gene. The CDR3 region has the DNA TGCGCCAGCAGCCAAGATCTAATGAGCTCCGGGCAGTACTTC. Its translation is CASSQDLMSSGQYF.

This chain joins TRBV7-2 and TRBJ1-2; a weak D match, TRBD1 (6 bases). The V end was cut by 5 bases, the J end by 6 bases, with 28 bases between. This CDR3 region has 18 residues. Germline V gives CDR1 SGHTA, CDR2 FQGNSA. CDR3 region: CASSPPDRGGAGLNGYTF. Here the CDR3 DNA reads TGTGCCAGCAGCCCACCCGATAGGGGGGGCGCAGGCTTGAATGGCTACACCTTC. Filled out from reference TRBV7-2 and TRBJ1-2, the complete variable domain reads GAGVSQSPSNKVTEKGKDVELRCDPISGHTALYWYRQSLGQGLEFLIYFQGNSAPDKSGLPSDRFSAERTGGSVSTLTIQRTQQEDSAVYLCASSPPDRGGAGLNGYTFGSGTRLTVV.

The CDR3: CASSLGRQGPLSYEQYF. The CDR3 DNA reads as TGTGCCAGTAGTCTCGGACGACAAGGCCCACTCTCCTACGAGCAGTACTTC. J is TRBJ2-7 and V is TRBV19; the D is unclear. With 5 bases removed from V and 0 bases from J, the gap between germline ends came to 20 bases. Germline V gene sequence: CDR1 LNHDA, CDR2 SQIVND (reference sequence). The CDR3 extends over 17 amino acids.

The chain uses TRBV7-8 and TRBJ1-2; a possible D gene is TRBD1 (6 bases). This CDR3 region has 15 residues. Germline V CDR1 and CDR2: SGHVS, FQNEAQ. V lost 3 bases and J 8 bases, leaving 19 bases between the germline ends. The CDR3 DNA reads as TGTGCCAGCAGCTTTGGGCCCGGGGGCGCGTCCGGCTACACCTTC. This translates into CASSFGPGGASGYTF.

The gene calls are TRBV9 and TRBJ2-2; D gene ambiguous. With 1 base removed from V and 9 bases from J, the gap between germline ends came to 7 bases. There are 12 residues in the CDR3. CDR1 SGDLS and CDR2 YYNGEE come from the germline V gene. CDR3 nucleotides: TGTGCCAGCAGCGTAAACCCACGGGAGCTGTTTTTT. It codes for CASSVNPRELFF.

In this sample, this clone turned up a few times. The V gene is TRBV5-1, the J gene TRBJ1-1; 7 bases are shared with TRBD1. Germline CDR1 SGHRS, CDR2 YFSETQ. This CDR3 comprises 11 residues. The J segment lost 11 bases and the V segment lost 6 bases, leaving 7 bases of the junction unmatched. Here the CDR3 reads CASNEQGQAFF. The CDR3 nucleotides are TGCGCCAGCAACGAACAGGGGCAGGCTTTCTTT.

This chain uses TRBV18 with TRBJ1-1; no definite D call. CDR1 is KGHSH and CDR2 is LQKENI in the germline V gene. Deletions cut 6 bases from V and 4 bases from J, with 9 bases between. The CDR3 has 12 amino acids. CDR3 protein: CASSWVSTEAFF. The CDR3 DNA follows: TGTGCCAGCTCCTGGGTTTCCACTGAAGCTTTCTTT. Complete variable domain (other parts from reference TRBV18 and TRBJ1-1): NAGVMQNPRHLVRRRGQEARLRCSPMKGHSHVYWYRQLPEEGLKFMVYLQKENIIDESGMPKERFSAEFPKEGPSILRIQQVVRGDSAAYFCASSWVSTEAFFGQGTRLTVV.

The chain employs TRBV2 and TRBJ1-4, with TRBD1 matching 8 bases. Trimming cost V 5 bases and J 7 bases; bases outside gene matches: 6. This CDR3 has 14 residues. CDR1 and CDR2 (germline): SNHLY, FYNNEI. In DNA form, the CDR3 reads TGTGCCAGCAGTCCCCAGGGGGCTTTTGAAAAACTGTTTTTT. Amino acids: CASSPQGAFEKLFF.

This CDR3 is CASSLSVAGGPNEQYF. CDR3 nucleotides: TGTGCCAGCAGCTTGTCGGTGGCGGGGGGGCCCAACGAGCAGTACTTC. The rearrangement joins TRBV5-4 to TRBJ2-7, with TRBD2 identical over 9 bases. This CDR3 comprises 16 residues. V was pared by 1 base and J by 5 bases, with 10 bases of the junction left unmatched. Germline V lookup: CDR1 SGHNT, CDR2 YYREEE (reference sequence).

The sample holds a few counts of this clone. This rearrangement joins TRBV10-3 to TRBJ2-7; 7 bases agree with TRBD1. The V gene's germline CDR1 is ENHRY and CDR2 SYGVKD. V shed 8 bases and J 0 bases; nucleotides not matched to a gene: 1. The CDR3 length is 12 residues. DNA for the CDR3: TGTGCCATCCGGGACAGCTCCTACGAGCAGTACTTC. It specifies CAIRDSSYEQYF.